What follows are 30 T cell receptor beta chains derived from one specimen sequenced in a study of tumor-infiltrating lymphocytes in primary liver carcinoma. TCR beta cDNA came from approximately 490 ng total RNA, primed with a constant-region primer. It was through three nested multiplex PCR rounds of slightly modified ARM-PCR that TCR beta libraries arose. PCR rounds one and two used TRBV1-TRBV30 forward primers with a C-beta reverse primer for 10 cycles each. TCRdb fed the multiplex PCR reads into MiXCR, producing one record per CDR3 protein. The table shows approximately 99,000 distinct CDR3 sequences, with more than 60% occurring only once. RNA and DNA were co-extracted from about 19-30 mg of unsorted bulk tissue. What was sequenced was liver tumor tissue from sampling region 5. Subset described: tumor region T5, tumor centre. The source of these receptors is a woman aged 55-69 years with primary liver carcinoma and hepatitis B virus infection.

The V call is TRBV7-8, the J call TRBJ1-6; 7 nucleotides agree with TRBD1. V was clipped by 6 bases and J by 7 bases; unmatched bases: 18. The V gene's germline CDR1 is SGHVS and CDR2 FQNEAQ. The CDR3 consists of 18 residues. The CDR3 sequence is CASSSGTGEVFRNSPLHF. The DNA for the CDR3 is TGTGCCAGCAGTTCCGGAACAGGGGAGGTCTTTAGGAATTCACCCCTCCACTTT. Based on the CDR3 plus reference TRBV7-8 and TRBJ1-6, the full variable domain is GAGVSQSPRYKVAKRGQDVALRCDPISGHVSLFWYQQALGQGPEFLTYFQNEAQLDKSGLPSDRFFAERPEGSVSTLKIQRTQQEDSAVYLCASSSGTGEVFRNSPLHFGNGTRLTVT.

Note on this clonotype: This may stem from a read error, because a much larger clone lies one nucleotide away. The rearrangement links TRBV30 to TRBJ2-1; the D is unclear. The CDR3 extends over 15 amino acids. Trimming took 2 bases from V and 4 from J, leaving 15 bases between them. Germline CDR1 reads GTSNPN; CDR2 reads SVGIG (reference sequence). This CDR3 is CAWSLWPGDYNEQFF. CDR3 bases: TGTGCCTGGAGTCTGTGGCCTGGGGATTACAATGAGCAGTTCTTC.

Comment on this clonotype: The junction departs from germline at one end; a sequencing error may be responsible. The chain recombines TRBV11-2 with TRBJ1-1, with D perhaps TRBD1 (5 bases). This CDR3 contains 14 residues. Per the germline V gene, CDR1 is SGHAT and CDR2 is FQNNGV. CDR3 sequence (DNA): TGTGCCAGCAGCCGTACAGGCCCGAACACTGAAGTTTACTTT. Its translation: CASSRTGPNTEVYF.

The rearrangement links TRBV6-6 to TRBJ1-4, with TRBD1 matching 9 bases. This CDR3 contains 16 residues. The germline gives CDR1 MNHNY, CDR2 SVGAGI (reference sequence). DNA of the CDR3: TGTACCTGCAGACAACGGGGTGGGGACAGGGTTGAAAAACTGTTTTTT. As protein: CTCRQRGGDRVEKLFF.

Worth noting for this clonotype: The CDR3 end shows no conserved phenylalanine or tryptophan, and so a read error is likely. CDR3 nucleotides: TGCAGGGTGCGACAGGACGGGAACACTGAAGCTTTCTAT. This encodes CRVRQDGNTEAFY. V usage is TRBV29-1 and J usage is TRBJ1-1; a weak D match, TRBD1 (6 bases). This CDR3 contains 13 residues. The V gene's germline CDR1 is SQVTM and CDR2 ANQGSEA.

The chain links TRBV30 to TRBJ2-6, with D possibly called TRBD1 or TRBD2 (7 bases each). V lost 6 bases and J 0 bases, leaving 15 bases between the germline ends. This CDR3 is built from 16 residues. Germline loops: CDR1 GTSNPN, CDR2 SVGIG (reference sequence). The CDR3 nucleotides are TGTGCCTGTGAGACAGGGAGGGTCTCTGGGGCCAACGTCCTGACTTTC. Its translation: CACETGRVSGANVLTF. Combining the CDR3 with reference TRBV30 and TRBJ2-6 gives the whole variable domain SQTIHQWPATLVQPVGSPLSLECTVEGTSNPNLYWYRQAAGRGLQLLFYSVGIGQISSEVPQNLSASRPQDRQFILSSKKLLLSDSGFYLCACETGRVSGANVLTFGAGSRLTVL.

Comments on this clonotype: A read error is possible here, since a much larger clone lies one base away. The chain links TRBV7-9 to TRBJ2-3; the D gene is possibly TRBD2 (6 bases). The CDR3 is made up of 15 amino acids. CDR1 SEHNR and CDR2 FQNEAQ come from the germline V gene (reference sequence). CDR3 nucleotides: TGTACCAGCAGCTTAGAGGGACTCGACACAGATACGCAGTATTTT. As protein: CTSSLEGLDTDTQYF.

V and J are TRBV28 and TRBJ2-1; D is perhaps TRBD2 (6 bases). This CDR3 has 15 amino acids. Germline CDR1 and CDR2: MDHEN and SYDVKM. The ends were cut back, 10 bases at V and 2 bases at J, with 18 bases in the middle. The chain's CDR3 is CAIREGGTTYNEQFF. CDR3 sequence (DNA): TGTGCCATCAGGGAAGGCGGGACCACCTACAATGAGCAGTTCTTC.

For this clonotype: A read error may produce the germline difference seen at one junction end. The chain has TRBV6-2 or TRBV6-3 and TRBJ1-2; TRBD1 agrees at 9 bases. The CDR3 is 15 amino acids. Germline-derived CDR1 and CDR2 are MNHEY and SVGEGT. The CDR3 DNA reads TGTGTCAGCACTCAATCGGGACAGGGAAACTATGGCTACACCTTC. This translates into CVSTQSGQGNYGYTF.

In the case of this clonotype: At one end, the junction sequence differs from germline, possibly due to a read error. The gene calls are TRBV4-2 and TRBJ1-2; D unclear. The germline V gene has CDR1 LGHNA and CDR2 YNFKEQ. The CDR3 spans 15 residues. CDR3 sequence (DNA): TGTGTCAGCAGCCAAGAACAGTCCTCGAGCTATGGATACACCTTC. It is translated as CVSSQEQSSSYGYTF.

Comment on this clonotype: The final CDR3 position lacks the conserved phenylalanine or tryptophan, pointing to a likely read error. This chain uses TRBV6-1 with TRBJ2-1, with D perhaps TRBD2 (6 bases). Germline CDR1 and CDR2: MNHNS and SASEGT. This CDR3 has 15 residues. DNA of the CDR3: TGTGCTAGCGGACGAGATGCGGGTGACTACAATGAGCAGTTCTAC. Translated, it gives CASGRDAGDYNEQFY.

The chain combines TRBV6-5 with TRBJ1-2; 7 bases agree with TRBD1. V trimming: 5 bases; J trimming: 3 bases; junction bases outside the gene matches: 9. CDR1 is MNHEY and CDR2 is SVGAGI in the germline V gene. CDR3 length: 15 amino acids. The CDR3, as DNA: TGTGCCAGCAGTACTTACAGGGGTTTTGACTATGGCTACACCTTC. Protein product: CASSTYRGFDYGYTF.

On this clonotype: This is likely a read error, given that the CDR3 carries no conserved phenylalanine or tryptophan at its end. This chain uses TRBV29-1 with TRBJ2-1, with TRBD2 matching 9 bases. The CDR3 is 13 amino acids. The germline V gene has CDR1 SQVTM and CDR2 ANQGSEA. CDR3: CRTKAGGFGEQFL. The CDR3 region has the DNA TGCAGGACTAAAGCGGGAGGTTTCGGTGAGCAGTTCCTC.

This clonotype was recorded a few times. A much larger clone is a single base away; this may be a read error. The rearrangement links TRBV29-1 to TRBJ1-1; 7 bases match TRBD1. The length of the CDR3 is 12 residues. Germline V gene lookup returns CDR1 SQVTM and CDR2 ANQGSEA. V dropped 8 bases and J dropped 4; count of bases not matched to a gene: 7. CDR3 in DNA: TGCAGCATTCCTCCAGGGGGCACTGAAGCTTTCTTT. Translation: CSIPPGGTEAFF. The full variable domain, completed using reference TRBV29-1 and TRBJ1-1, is SAVISQKPSRDICQRGTSLTIQCQVDSQVTMMFWYRQQPGQSLTLIATANQGSEATYESGFVIDKFPISRPNLTFSTLTVSNMSPEDSSIYLCSIPPGGTEAFFGQGTRLTVV.

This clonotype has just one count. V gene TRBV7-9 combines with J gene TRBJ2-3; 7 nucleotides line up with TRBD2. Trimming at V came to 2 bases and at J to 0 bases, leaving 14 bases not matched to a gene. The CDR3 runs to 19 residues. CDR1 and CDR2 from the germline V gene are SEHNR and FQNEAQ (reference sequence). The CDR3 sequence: CASSLRVASGSSSTDTQYF. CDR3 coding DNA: TGTGCCAGCAGCTTACGTGTCGCTAGCGGATCGTCTAGCACAGATACGCAGTATTTT.

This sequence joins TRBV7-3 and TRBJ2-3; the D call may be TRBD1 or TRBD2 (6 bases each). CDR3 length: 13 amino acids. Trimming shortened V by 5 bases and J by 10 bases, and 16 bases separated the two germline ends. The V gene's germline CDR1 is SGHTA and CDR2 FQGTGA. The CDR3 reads CASSPPGGQSQYF. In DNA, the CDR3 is TGTGCCAGCAGCCCGCCCGGGGGACAATCGCAGTATTTT.

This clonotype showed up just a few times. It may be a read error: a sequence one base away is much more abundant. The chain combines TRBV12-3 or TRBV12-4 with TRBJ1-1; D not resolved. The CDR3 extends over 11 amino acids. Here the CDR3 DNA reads TGTGTCAGCAGTCTGAACACTGAAGCTTTCTTT. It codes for CVSSLNTEAFF.

The CDR3 coding sequence is TGTGCCAGCAGCTTAGTCCGGGACCCGGGAACCGGGGAGCTGTTTTTT. Residues: CASSLVRDPGTGELFF. The V call is TRBV7-8, the J call TRBJ2-2, with D possibly being TRBD1 or TRBD2 (5 bases each). This CDR3 is 16 amino acids long. Germline V gene sequence: CDR1 SGHVS, CDR2 FQNEAQ. V was shortened by 1 base and J by 5 bases, with 14 bases between the two germline ends.

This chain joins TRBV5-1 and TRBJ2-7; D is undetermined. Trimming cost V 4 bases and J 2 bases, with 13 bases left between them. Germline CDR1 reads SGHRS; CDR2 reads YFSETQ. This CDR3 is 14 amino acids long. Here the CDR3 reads CASSEYTDPYEQYF. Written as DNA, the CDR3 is TGCGCCAGCAGCGAGTATACAGACCCCTACGAGCAGTACTTC.

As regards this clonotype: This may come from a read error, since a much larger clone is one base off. As DNA, the CDR3 is TGTGCCAGCAACTTGGGATCAGGGGGCATCACAGATACGCAGTATTTT. Translation gives CASNLGSGGITDTQYF. This sequence joins TRBV5-8 and TRBJ2-3, with 8 bases aligning to TRBD1. The CDR3 runs 16 residues. CDR1 SGHTS and CDR2 YDEGEE come from the germline V gene. Filled out from reference TRBV5-8 and TRBJ2-3, the complete variable domain reads EAGVTQSPTHLIKTRGQQATLRCSPISGHTSVYWYQQALGLGLQFLLWYDEGEERNRGNFPPRFSGRQFPNYSSELNVNALELEDSALYLCASNLGSGGITDTQYFGPGTRLTVL.

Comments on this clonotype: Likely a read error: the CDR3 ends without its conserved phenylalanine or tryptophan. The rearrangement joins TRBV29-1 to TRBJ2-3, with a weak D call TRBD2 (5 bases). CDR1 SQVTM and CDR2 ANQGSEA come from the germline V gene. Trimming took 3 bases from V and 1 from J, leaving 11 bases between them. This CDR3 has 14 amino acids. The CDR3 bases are TGCAGCGTTGAGGGAGCGGAGTGCACAGATACGCAGTATATT. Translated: CSVEGAECTDTQYI.

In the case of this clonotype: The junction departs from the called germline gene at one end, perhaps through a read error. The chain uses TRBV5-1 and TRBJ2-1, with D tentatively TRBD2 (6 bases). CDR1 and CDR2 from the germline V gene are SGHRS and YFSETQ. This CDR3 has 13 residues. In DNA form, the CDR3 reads TGCGCCGGCAGCTTGAATCGCGGGGATGAGCAGTTCTTC. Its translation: CAGSLNRGDEQFF.

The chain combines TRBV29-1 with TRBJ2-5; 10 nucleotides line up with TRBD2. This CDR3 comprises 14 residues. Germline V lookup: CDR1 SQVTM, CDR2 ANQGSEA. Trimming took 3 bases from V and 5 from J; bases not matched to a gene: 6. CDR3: CSVDFPSGSETQYF. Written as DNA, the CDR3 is TGCAGCGTTGATTTTCCTAGCGGGAGCGAGACCCAGTACTTC.

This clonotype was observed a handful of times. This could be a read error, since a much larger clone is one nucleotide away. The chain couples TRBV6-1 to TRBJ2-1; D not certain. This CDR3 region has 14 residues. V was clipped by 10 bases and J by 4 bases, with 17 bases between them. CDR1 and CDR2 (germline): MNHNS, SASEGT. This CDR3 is CANTLQTRYNEQFF. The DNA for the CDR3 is TGTGCCAATACTTTACAGACCCGATACAATGAGCAGTTCTTC.

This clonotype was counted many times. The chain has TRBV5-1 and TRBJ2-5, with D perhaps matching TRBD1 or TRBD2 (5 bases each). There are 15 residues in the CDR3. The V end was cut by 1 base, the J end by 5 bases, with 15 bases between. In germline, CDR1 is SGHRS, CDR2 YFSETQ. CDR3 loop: CASSLLSGAGETQYF. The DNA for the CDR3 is TGCGCCAGCAGCTTGCTCTCCGGGGCCGGGGAGACCCAGTACTTC.

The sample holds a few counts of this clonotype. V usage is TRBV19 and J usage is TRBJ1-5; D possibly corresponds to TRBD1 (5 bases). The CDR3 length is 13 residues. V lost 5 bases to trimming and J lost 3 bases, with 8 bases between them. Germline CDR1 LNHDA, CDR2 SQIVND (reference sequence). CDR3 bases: TGTGCCAGTAGTCGGGGCTTCAATCAGCCCCAGCATTTT. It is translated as CASSRGFNQPQHF. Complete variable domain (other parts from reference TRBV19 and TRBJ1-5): DGGITQSPKYLFRKEGQNVTLSCEQNLNHDAMYWYRQDPGQGLRLIYYSQIVNDFQKGDIAEGYSVSREKKESFPLTVTSAQKNPTAFYLCASSRGFNQPQHFGDGTRLSIL.

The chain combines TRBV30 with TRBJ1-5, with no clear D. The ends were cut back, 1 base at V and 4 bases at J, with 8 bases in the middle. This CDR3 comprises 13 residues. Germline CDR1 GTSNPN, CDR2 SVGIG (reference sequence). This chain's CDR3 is CAWSELGNQPQHF. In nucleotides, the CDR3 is TGTGCCTGGAGTGAGCTGGGAAATCAGCCCCAGCATTTT.

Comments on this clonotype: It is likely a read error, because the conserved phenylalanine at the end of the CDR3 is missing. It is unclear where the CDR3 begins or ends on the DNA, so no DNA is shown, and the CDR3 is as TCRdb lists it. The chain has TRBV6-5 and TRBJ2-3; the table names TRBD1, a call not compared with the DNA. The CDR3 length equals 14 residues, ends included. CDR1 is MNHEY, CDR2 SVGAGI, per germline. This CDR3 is CASSLGVTQDTEYI.

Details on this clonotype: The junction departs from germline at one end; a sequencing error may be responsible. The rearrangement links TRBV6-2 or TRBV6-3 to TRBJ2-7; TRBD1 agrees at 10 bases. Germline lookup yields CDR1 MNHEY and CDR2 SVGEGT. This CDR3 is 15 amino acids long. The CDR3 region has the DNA TGTGCCATCAGTCCGACCCCGACAGGGGGCTACGAGCAGTATTTC. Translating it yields CAISPTPTGGYEQYF.

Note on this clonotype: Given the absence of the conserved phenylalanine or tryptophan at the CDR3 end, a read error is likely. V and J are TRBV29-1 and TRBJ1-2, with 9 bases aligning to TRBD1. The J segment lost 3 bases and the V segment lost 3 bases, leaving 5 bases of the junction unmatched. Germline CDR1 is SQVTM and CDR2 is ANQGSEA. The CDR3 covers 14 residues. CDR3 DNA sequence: TGCAGCGTTGAGGGACAGGGACAGTACTATGGCTACACCCTC. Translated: CSVEGQGQYYGYTL.